This passage covers 9 T cell receptor beta chains from one sample sequenced in a study of blood T cell repertoires in COVID-19. The method was immunoSEQ multiplex PCR; TCRdb's version includes in-frame clones alone and lacks a portion of them. The data show just under 75,000 clones, over 70% seen once. Sequencing was carried out using peripheral blood. The receptors here all came from an elderly man with active or convalescent COVID-19.

This rearrangement joins TRBV29-1 to TRBJ1-1; D may be TRBD1 (6 bases). This CDR3 is built from 17 residues. V was shortened by 0 bases and J by 3 bases, with 20 bases between the two germline ends. Germline CDR1 and CDR2: SQVTM and ANQGSEA. The CDR3 DNA reads TGCAGCGTTGAAGATTTCGGGACACGTTATGGGGACACTGAAGCTTTCTTT. Its protein product is CSVEDFGTRYGDTEAFF.

V is TRBV10-3 and J is TRBJ1-2; D perhaps matches TRBD1 (5 bases). Per the germline V gene, CDR1 is ENHRY and CDR2 is SYGVKD. Trimming took off 5 bases at V and 1 base at J, with 8 bases between the two ends. CDR3 length: 13 amino acids. The CDR3 nucleotides read TGTGCCATCAGTCGCGGGGGTAACTATGGCTACACCTTC. It is translated as CAISRGGNYGYTF.

A few counts support this clone. The chain couples TRBV7-2 to TRBJ2-2, with D uncertain. The CDR3 loop spans 14 amino acids. Trimming pared 5 bases from V and 2 bases from J, leaving 9 bases between. Germline assignment: CDR1 SGHTA and CDR2 FQGNSA. DNA of the CDR3: TGTGCCAGCAGCCAAGAGCGTAACACCGGGGAGCTGTTTTTT. Translation gives CASSQERNTGELFF. The full variable domain, completed using reference TRBV7-2 and TRBJ2-2, is GAGVSQSPSNKVTEKGKDVELRCDPISGHTALYWYRQSLGQGLEFLIYFQGNSAPDKSGLPSDRFSAERTGGSVSTLTIQRTQQEDSAVYLCASSQERNTGELFFGEGSRLTVL.

The chain has TRBV6-5 and TRBJ1-6; 9 bases align to TRBD1. The V segment lost 5 bases and the J segment 10 bases; nucleotides outside the gene matches: 9. The germline V gene has CDR1 MNHEY and CDR2 SVGAGI. The CDR3 consists of 15 residues. The CDR3 nucleotides are TGTGCCAGCAGTAACGGACAGGGGTTGAGATCACCCCTCCACTTT. It translates to CASSNGQGLRSPLHF.

The rearrangement uses TRBV3-1 (or the pseudogene TRBV3-2) and TRBJ2-7; D is perhaps TRBD1 (6 bases). Germline CDR1 and CDR2: LGHDT and YNNKEL (reference sequence). The CDR3 runs 15 residues. V gave up 3 bases and J gave up 6 bases, with 18 bases separating them. CDR3 loop: CASSHHDRQLREQYF. The DNA for the CDR3 is TGTGCCAGCAGCCATCATGACAGGCAATTGCGCGAGCAGTACTTC.

This chain uses TRBV19 with TRBJ2-3, with D possibly TRBD2 on 6 matching bases. The germline V gene has CDR1 LNHDA and CDR2 SQIVND (reference sequence). This CDR3 has 15 residues. V gave up 7 bases and J gave up 2 bases, with 16 bases separating them. The CDR3 is CASTLRAGLTDTQYF. In nucleotides, the CDR3 is TGTGCCAGTACTCTGAGGGCGGGACTCACAGATACGCAGTATTTT.

This chain links TRBV2 with TRBJ2-7; 9 nucleotides agree with TRBD1. CDR3 length: 14 amino acids. With V trimmed by 3 bases and J by 2 bases, 2 bases remained unmatched. Germline CDR1 and CDR2: SNHLY and FYNNEI. The CDR3 protein is CASSEDRGAYEQYF. CDR3 bases: TGTGCCAGCAGTGAGGACAGGGGTGCCTACGAGCAGTACTTC.

The gene calls are TRBV6-6 and TRBJ2-3, with D maybe TRBD1 (6 bases). CDR1 MNHNY and CDR2 SVGAGI come from the germline V gene (reference sequence). This CDR3 has 20 amino acids. V was shortened by 5 bases and J by 3 bases, with 30 bases between the two germline ends. The CDR3 loop reads CASSHRQVRDPLQRTDTQYF. The CDR3 DNA is TGTGCCAGCAGTCACCGACAGGTTCGAGACCCTCTCCAGAGGACAGATACGCAGTATTTT.

V and J are TRBV7-9 and TRBJ1-2, with D possibly matching TRBD1 (5 bases). V lost 5 bases to trimming and J lost 4 bases, with 8 bases between them. This CDR3 has 12 amino acids. CDR1 is SEHNR, CDR2 FQNEAQ, per germline (reference sequence). CDR3 residues: CASSSQGYGYTF. The CDR3 coding sequence is TGTGCCAGCAGCAGCCAGGGCTATGGCTACACCTTC.